This TCR beta chain was profiled in a study of T cell repertoires in cytomegalovirus infection. Study findings and constraints: Ex vivo responses were dominated by HLA-C-restricted CMV-specific TCR beta clonotypes.

With respect to this clonotype: The antigen is unknown.

TCRdb called the reads again in MiXCR, with one record for every CDR3 protein. This sample yields about 360,000 distinct CDR3 sequences, of which 15% to 20% are seen a single time; approximately 10% belongs to the top ten. Germline CDR1 is SEHNR and CDR2 is FQNEAQ (reference sequence). The CDR3 is 17 residues long. J was trimmed by 2 bases and V by 8 bases; bases with no gene match: 14. The sequencing input was PBMCs. The TCR was taken from a human donor in good health (CMV status not recorded). Some clones in this sample may be carry-over from other donors' samples. This rearrangement joins TRBV7-9 to TRBJ2-3; TRBD2 agrees at 9 bases. The CDR3 DNA follows: TGTGCCAGCCATACGGCGGGGGGGACGAGCAACACAGATACGCAGTATTTT. This gives the protein CASHTAGGTSNTDTQYF. The full variable domain, in which reference TRBV7-9 and TRBJ2-3 provide the parts outside the CDR3, is DTGVSQNPRHKITKRGQNVTFRCDPISEHNRLYWYRQTLGQGPEFLTYFQNEAQLEKSRLLSDRFSAERPKGSFSTLEIQRTEQGDSAMYLCASHTAGGTSNTDTQYFGPGTRLTVL.